These 27 T cell receptor beta chains came from one sample sequenced in a study of blood T cells in healthy people across ages. Primers used in a second PCR of roughly 6 to 12 cycles were a sample-barcoded 5' primer and a J-beta primer mix. TCRdb used MiXCR to reprocess the 5' RACE reads, holding one entry per CDR3 protein. The table records some 800,000 distinct CDR3 sequences, roughly 25% of them present only once. The data were also submitted as part of a second study, on T cells of mothers and their children.

What was sequenced was blood. These TCRs come from a boy between 5 and 17 years old in good health.

The rearrangement links TRBV4-1 to TRBJ2-5, with D unresolved. Germline CDR1 is MGHRA and CDR2 is YSYEKL. CDR3 length equals 17 residues. V lost 4 bases and J lost 6, with 24 bases in between. This CDR3 reads CASSLGVARTVGKTQYF. In DNA, the CDR3 is TGCGCCAGCAGCCTTGGTGTAGCCCGTACGGTTGGAAAGACCCAGTACTTC.

This clonotype was counted between two and nine times. The chain recombines TRBV4-3 with TRBJ2-7, with TRBD1 identical over 7 bases. CDR3 length: 15 amino acids. Unmatched junction bases numbered 4, after V lost 0 bases and J lost 2 bases. Germline CDR1 is LGHNA and CDR2 is YSLEER. The CDR3 spells CASSQDWTGPYEQYF. CDR3 coding DNA: TGCGCCAGCAGCCAAGACTGGACAGGACCCTACGAGCAGTACTTC.

This chain connects TRBV12-3 or TRBV12-4 to TRBJ1-4; 11 positions agree with TRBD1. The J segment lost 8 bases and the V segment lost 5 bases, leaving 7 bases of the junction unmatched. The CDR3 contains 15 residues. CDR3 amino acids: CASSPRDRGDEKLFF. In nucleotides, the CDR3 is TGTGCCAGCAGTCCCAGGGACAGGGGGGACGAAAAACTGTTTTTT.

This clonotype showed up just once. This CDR3 fails to terminate in the conserved phenylalanine or tryptophan, so it likely reflects a read error. The gene calls are TRBV28 and TRBJ2-1, with D perhaps TRBD1 (6 bases). CDR1 and CDR2 from the germline V gene are MDHEN and SYDVKM. The CDR3 loop spans 17 amino acids. V was pared by 2 bases and J by 9 bases, with 23 bases between. As DNA, the CDR3 is TGTGCCAGCAGTTTACCCTACAGGGCCGGGTTTGGCGGTGAGCAGTTCCTC. Its protein is CASSLPYRAGFGGEQFL.

The table lists this clonotype with a few counts. V usage is TRBV4-3 and J usage is TRBJ2-7; 8 bases map to TRBD1. After removal of 1 base from V and 2 bases from J, the junction contained 1 base not matched to a gene. The germline V gene has CDR1 LGHNA and CDR2 YSLEER. This CDR3 spans 14 amino acids. CDR3 region: CASSQGTGTYEQYF. CDR3 DNA: TGCGCCAGCAGCCAAGGGACAGGGACCTACGAGCAGTACTTC.

The rearrangement joins TRBV12-3 or TRBV12-4 to TRBJ2-7; no reliable D call. V lost 8 bases and J lost 2, with 13 bases in between. The CDR3 extends over 13 amino acids. This CDR3 reads CASGLRNPYEQYF. The CDR3 DNA reads TGTGCCAGCGGCCTTCGTAACCCCTACGAGCAGTACTTC.

The V call is TRBV20-1, the J call TRBJ2-5; D might be TRBD2 (6 bases). Trimming removed 1 base at V and 5 bases at J, with 14 bases between. This CDR3 has 14 amino acids. Germline V gives CDR1 DFQATT, CDR2 SNEGSKA (reference sequence). The CDR3 coding sequence is TGCAGTGCTAGAGCCCCCGGGGGAATGGAGACCCAGTACTTC. Translating gives CSARAPGGMETQYF.

The chain recombines TRBV6-5 with TRBJ2-5, with a possible D match to TRBD1 (5 bases). CDR1 and CDR2 (germline): MNHEY, SVGAGI. This CDR3 contains 14 residues. Trimming left V 6 bases short and J 2 bases short, with 13 bases between. This CDR3 reads CASSQQVLQETQYF. DNA for the CDR3: TGTGCCAGCAGCCAACAGGTGTTACAAGAGACCCAGTACTTC.

In this sample, this clonotype turned up a few times. The chain uses TRBV6-2 or TRBV6-3 and TRBJ2-5, with 7 positions matching TRBD1. The CDR3 contains 17 residues. The V gene's germline CDR1 is MNHEY and CDR2 SVGEGT. V trimming: 2 bases; J trimming: 5 bases; junction bases outside the gene matches: 14. DNA for the CDR3: TGTGCCAGCAGTTACGACTTCGAGGGGGCGGTCCGGGAGACCCAGTACTTC. Translation gives CASSYDFEGAVRETQYF.

This chain joins TRBV21-1 and TRBJ1-2; TRBD1 is taken as the D call from the table, unchecked against the DNA. TRBV21-1 is reported as a pseudogene. There are 15 residues in the CDR3. DNA for the CDR3: TGTGCCAGCAGCAAGTACAGGGGGCGCCTCTATGGCTACACCTTC. It codes for CASSKYRGRLYGYTF.

V usage is TRBV5-5 and J usage is TRBJ2-7; D gene ambiguous. CDR3 length: 15 amino acids. Germline lookup yields CDR1 SGHKS and CDR2 YYEKEE (reference sequence). The ends were cut back, 0 bases at V and 0 bases at J, with 10 bases in the middle. CDR3 nucleotide sequence: TGTGCCAGCAGCTTGGACACTGTATTCTCCTACGAGCAGTACTTC. Its protein is CASSLDTVFSYEQYF.

In its sample, this clonotype was seen a few times. The V and J genes are TRBV6-4 and TRBJ1-2, with D unresolved. Trimming took 2 bases from V and 2 from J, leaving 9 bases between them. Germline V gene data show CDR1 as MRHNA and CDR2 as SNTAGT. This CDR3 is 14 amino acids long. The CDR3: CASSDGVMNYGYTF. CDR3 DNA sequence: TGTGCCAGCAGTGACGGCGTCATGAACTATGGCTACACCTTC.

The gene calls are TRBV28 and TRBJ1-1; D gene uncertain. With 4 bases removed from V and 1 base from J, the gap between germline ends came to 10 bases. Germline V gene data show CDR1 as MDHEN and CDR2 as SYDVKM. The CDR3 sequence is 14 residues long. The CDR3 nucleotides read TGTGCCAGCAGTTCCCGGGGTAGGAACACTGAAGCTTTCTTT. It encodes CASSSRGRNTEAFF.

This clonotype was detected a few times. The genes are TRBV2 and TRBJ2-3; TRBD1 matches at 7 bases. V shed 2 bases and J 0 bases; nucleotides not matched to a gene: 11. CDR1 SNHLY and CDR2 FYNNEI come from the germline V gene. The CDR3 consists of 18 residues. CDR3 DNA sequence: TGTGCCAGCAGTGAAAACCGGGACAGTATTACTAGCACAGATACGCAGTATTTT. The encoded protein is CASSENRDSITSTDTQYF.

This clonotype was recorded a few times. V usage is TRBV6-5 and J usage is TRBJ2-4; TRBD2 matches 12 bases. The CDR3 runs to 18 residues. CDR1 MNHEY and CDR2 SVGAGI come from the germline V gene. With V trimmed by 4 bases and J by 0 bases, 7 bases remained unmatched. Here the CDR3 DNA reads TGTGCCAGCAGTTCGACTAGCGGGGGCCTCGTAGCCAAAAACATTCAGTACTTC. It codes for CASSSTSGGLVAKNIQYF.

The CDR3 sequence: CSVDKDLNTEAFF. In nucleotides, the CDR3 is TGCAGCGTTGATAAGGATTTGAACACTGAAGCTTTCTTT. The chain uses TRBV29-1 and TRBJ1-1, with D unresolved. With 3 bases removed from V and 0 bases from J, the gap between germline ends came to 8 bases. The germline V gene has CDR1 SQVTM and CDR2 ANQGSEA. The CDR3 runs to 13 residues.

The table lists this clonotype with a few counts. This chain connects TRBV6-5 to TRBJ1-1; a possible D gene is TRBD1 (6 bases). Germline CDR1 reads MNHEY; CDR2 reads SVGAGI. Trimming removed 1 base from V and 3 bases from J, with 18 bases in between. This CDR3 is built from 17 residues. The CDR3 nucleotides read TGTGCCAGCAGTTACTTGGGACATCAAATTAGGGACACTGAAGCTTTCTTT. Translated, it gives CASSYLGHQIRDTEAFF.

The rearrangement links TRBV5-1 to TRBJ2-2; D is ambiguous. Germline CDR1 and CDR2: SGHRS and YFSETQ. This CDR3 has 15 residues. Deletions cut 1 base from V and 4 bases from J, with 11 bases between. CDR3 bases: TGCGCCAGCAGCTTGCTGGCAGTAGCCACCGGGGAGCTGTTTTTT. This encodes CASSLLAVATGELFF.

V gene TRBV2 combines with J gene TRBJ2-5; the match to TRBD1 covers 8 bases. This CDR3 spans 16 amino acids. Germline V gene sequence: CDR1 SNHLY, CDR2 FYNNEI. V dropped 5 bases and J dropped 1; count of bases not matched to a gene: 9. The CDR3 DNA follows: TGTGCCAGCAGTCCCGGGACAGGTATACTCCAAGAGACCCAGTACTTC. Translating gives CASSPGTGILQETQYF.

This clonotype was recorded a few times. The rearrangement uses TRBV9 and TRBJ1-6; 8 bases are a match to TRBD1. V shed 7 bases and J 13 bases; nucleotides not matched to a gene: 16. Germline CDR1 SGDLS, CDR2 YYNGEE. The CDR3 length is 15 residues. CDR3 amino acids: CASGDRGARGFPLHF. In DNA, the CDR3 is TGTGCCAGCGGAGACAGGGGCGCCCGGGGTTTCCCCCTCCACTTT.

This clonotype appeared many times. The CDR3 DNA reads TGTGCCAGCAGTTTGGGGGCAGGGGGGCTCTCCTACAATGAGCAGTTCTTC. Residues: CASSLGAGGLSYNEQFF. The chain has TRBV27 and TRBJ2-1, with D tentatively TRBD1 (7 bases). The CDR3 runs to 17 residues. Trimming removed 3 bases from V and 0 bases from J, with 15 bases in between. Germline loops: CDR1 MNHEY, CDR2 SMNVEV (reference sequence).

V gene TRBV28 combines with J gene TRBJ2-5; tentatively, D is TRBD2 (7 bases). The J call may be wrong; the DNA end is better matched by TRBJ2-7. CDR3 length: 13 residues. Germline assignment: CDR1 MDHEN and CDR2 SYDVKM. The CDR3 is CASTTPGGREQYF. The CDR3, as DNA: TGTGCCAGCACCACCCCGGGGGGCCGCGAGCAGTACTTC.

This clonotype has more than one count but fewer than ten. This CDR3 reads CASSPVTPRGQETQYF. CDR3 sequence (DNA): TGTGCCAGCAGCCCCGTGACACCTCGGGGTCAAGAGACCCAGTACTTC. The chain employs TRBV11-2 and TRBJ2-5; perhaps TRBD2 as D (5 bases). CDR1 is SGHAT and CDR2 is FQNNGV in the germline V gene. The CDR3 runs to 16 residues. The ends were cut back, 5 bases at V and 2 bases at J, with 18 bases in the middle.

This clonotype has only a few counts. The gene calls are TRBV7-2 and TRBJ2-3; tentative D call: TRBD1 (5 bases). V was clipped by 2 bases and J by 5 bases, with 14 bases between them. The CDR3 loop spans 15 amino acids. CDR1 is SGHTA, CDR2 FQGNSA, per germline. The CDR3 loop is CASSLSATRGDTQYF. CDR3 DNA: TGTGCCAGCAGCTTATCGGCGACAAGGGGAGATACGCAGTATTTT.

This chain uses TRBV28 with TRBJ2-5; the match to TRBD2 covers 12 bases. Unmatched junction bases numbered 5, after V lost 5 bases and J lost 4 bases. Germline V lookup: CDR1 MDHEN, CDR2 SYDVKM. The CDR3 is 15 amino acids. This CDR3 reads CASSELAGGRETQYF. CDR3 DNA sequence: TGTGCCAGCAGTGAACTAGCGGGGGGTCGAGAGACCCAGTACTTC.

The table lists this clonotype with a few counts. This chain uses TRBV11-2 with TRBJ2-6; D is unresolved. Germline V lookup: CDR1 SGHAT, CDR2 FQNNGV. This CDR3 has 15 residues. The V gene lost 5 bases and the J gene lost 2 bases, with 10 bases spanning the gap. The CDR3 coding sequence is TGTGCCAGCAGCCCTTCGCAGCCTGGGGCCAACGTCCTGACTTTC. This codes for CASSPSQPGANVLTF.

The gene calls are TRBV27 and TRBJ2-7; unclear D gene. This CDR3 comprises 14 residues. Trimming cost V 3 bases and J 2 bases, with 11 bases left between them. Germline V lookup: CDR1 MNHEY, CDR2 SMNVEV (reference sequence). The CDR3 DNA is TGTGCCAGCAGTTTGTCTCCCGGAACCTACGAGCAGTACTTC. Translating it yields CASSLSPGTYEQYF.